This T cell receptor beta chain was found in a study of blood T cell repertoires in COVID-19. Whole-study context: Samples representing acute and convalescent COVID-19 were sourced from the United States, Italy and Spain. From T cells, B-cell-depleted T cells, or PBMCs came the material, which was cDNA or gDNA.

Trimming pared 1 base from V and 6 bases from J, leaving 12 bases between. CDR1 is SGHDN and CDR2 is FVKESK in the germline V gene. This CDR3 contains 14 residues. Original data processing: The assay estimated nucleated cells by amplifying reference gene primers. Clones were sequenced by immunoSEQ multiplex PCR, and TCRdb holds only the in-frame ones, with some missing. From that table come the V and J calls and clone size; the DNA was used to work out D and trimming. The table shows approximately 350,000 clones, with 80% to 90% occurring only once. Sequencing was performed on peripheral blood. This clonotype was sampled from a man aged 40-50 years with acute or convalescent COVID-19. This chain joins TRBV14 and TRBJ1-2; tentatively, D is TRBD1 (5 bases). The CDR3 nucleotides read TGTGCCAGCAGCCAAGGTCCGCGGGGGAATGGCTACACCTTC. Amino acid sequence: CASSQGPRGNGYTF.